The entry below describes one T cell receptor (beta chain). What it binds is unknown. PCR involved 60 Vbeta and 13 Jbeta primers. TCRdb keeps only in-frame clones here, not all; method: immunoSEQ multiplex PCR. The sample records roughly 150,000 clones, just under 80% being singletons. The data belong to a study of cytomegalovirus exposure and HLA in healthy donors. The CDR3 is 15 amino acids. V lost 5 bases and J lost 1; bases outside the gene matches: 5. Germline CDR1 reads MDHEN; CDR2 reads SYDVKM. Study observations and caveats: A later analysis linked a missense variant in DCLRE1C to the trimming of TCR beta V and J genes. The records held CMV serostatus as the only immune exposure information. The HLA-A and HLA-B alleles of most subjects were reportedly predicted accurately from TCR beta sequences. The presence/absence work took it that sequencing depth was about the same across donors.

Source material: PBMCs. The clonotype comes from a man between 25 and 39 years old in good health. This chain links TRBV28 with TRBJ1-2; 9 bases agree with TRBD1. The CDR3 DNA follows: TGTGCCAGCAGTATAAGACAGGGGGGTAACTATGGCTACACCTTC. Its translation: CASSIRQGGNYGYTF.